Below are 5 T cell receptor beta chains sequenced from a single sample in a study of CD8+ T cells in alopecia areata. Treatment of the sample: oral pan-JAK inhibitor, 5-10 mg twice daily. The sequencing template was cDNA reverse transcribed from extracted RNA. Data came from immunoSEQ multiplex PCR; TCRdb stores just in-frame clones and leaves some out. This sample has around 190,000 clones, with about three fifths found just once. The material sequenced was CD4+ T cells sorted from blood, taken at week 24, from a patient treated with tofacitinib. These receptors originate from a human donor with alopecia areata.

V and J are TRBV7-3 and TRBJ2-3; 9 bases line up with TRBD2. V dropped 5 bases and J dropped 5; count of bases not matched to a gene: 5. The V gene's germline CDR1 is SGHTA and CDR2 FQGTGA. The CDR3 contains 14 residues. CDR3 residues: CASSPGTSRDTQYF. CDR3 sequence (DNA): TGTGCCAGCAGCCCCGGGACTAGCCGAGATACGCAGTATTTT.

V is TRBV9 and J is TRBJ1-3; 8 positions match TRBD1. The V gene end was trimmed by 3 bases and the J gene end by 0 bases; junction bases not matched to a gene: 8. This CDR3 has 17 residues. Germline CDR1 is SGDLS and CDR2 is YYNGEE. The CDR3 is CASSGGQGAASGNTIYF. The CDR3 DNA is TGTGCCAGCAGCGGAGGGCAGGGGGCTGCCTCTGGAAACACCATATATTTT. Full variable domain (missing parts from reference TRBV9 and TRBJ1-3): DSGVTQTPKHLITATGQRVTLRCSPRSGDLSVYWYQQSLDQGLQFLIQYYNGEERAKGNILERFSAQQFPDLHSELNLSSLELGDSALYFCASSGGQGAASGNTIYFGEGSWLTVV.

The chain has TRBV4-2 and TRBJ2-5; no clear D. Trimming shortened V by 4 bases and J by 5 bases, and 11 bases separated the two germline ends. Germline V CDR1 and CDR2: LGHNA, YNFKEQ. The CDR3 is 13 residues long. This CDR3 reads CASSPGSRETQYF. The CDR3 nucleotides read TGTGCCAGCAGCCCCGGGTCAAGGGAGACCCAGTACTTC.

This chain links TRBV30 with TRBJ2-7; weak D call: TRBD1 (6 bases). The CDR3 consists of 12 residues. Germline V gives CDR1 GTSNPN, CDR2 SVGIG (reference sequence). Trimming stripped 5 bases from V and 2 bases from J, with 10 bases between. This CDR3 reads CAWAQGTYEQYF. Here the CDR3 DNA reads TGTGCCTGGGCACAGGGAACCTACGAGCAGTACTTC.

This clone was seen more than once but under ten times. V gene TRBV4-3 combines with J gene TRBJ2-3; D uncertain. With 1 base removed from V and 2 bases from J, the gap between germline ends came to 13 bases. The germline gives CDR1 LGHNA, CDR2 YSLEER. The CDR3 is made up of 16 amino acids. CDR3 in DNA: TGCGCCAGCAGCCAAGGCGATGGCGGAAACACAGATACGCAGTATTTT. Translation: CASSQGDGGNTDTQYF.